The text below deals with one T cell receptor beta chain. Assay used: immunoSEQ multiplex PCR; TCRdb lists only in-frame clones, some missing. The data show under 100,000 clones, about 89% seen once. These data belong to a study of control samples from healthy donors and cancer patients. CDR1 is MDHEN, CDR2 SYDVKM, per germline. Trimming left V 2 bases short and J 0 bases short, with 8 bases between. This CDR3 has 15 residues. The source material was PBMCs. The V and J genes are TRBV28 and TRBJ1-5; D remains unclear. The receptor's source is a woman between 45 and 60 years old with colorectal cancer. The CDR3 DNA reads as TGTGCCAGCAGTTTACCGGGAGTTAGCAATCAGCCCCAGCATTTT. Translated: CASSLPGVSNQPQHF.